Following are 29 T cell receptor beta chains from one sample sequenced in a study of CD8+ T cells in alopecia areata. The sequencing template was cDNA reverse transcribed from extracted RNA. Generated by immunoSEQ multiplex PCR, the TCRdb table keeps only in-frame clones and is missing some. This sample carries more than 90,000 clones, none of them present only once. Specimen: lesional skin. These receptors all come from a C3H/HeJ mouse with alopecia areata. The MHC haplotype of the strain is H2-k.

As concerns this clone: Mouse gene names apply. The CDR3 extends 4 residues past the end of the read, so its final part is completed from the germline J gene. V and J are TRBV13-1 and TRBJ2-1, with unresolved D. The V and J ends lost 5 bases and 4 bases respectively, with 10 bases between them. The CDR3 length is 13 residues. Germline-derived CDR1 and CDR2 are NSHNY and SYGAGN. The sequenced CDR3 bases are TGTGCCAGCAGCCCCAGCGAGTATGCT. Translated, it gives CASSPSEYA. The whole CDR3 protein reads CASSPSEYAEQFF.

With regard to this clone: Mouse gene names apply. The read ends 4 residues shy of where the CDR3 ends; the end is completed using the germline J gene. The chain recombines TRBV19 with TRBJ1-1; unclear D gene. The CDR3 loop spans 15 amino acids. Germline CDR1 reads FNHDT; CDR2 reads SITEND (reference sequence). This CDR3 reads CASSIQVLTHAEVFF. The part of the CDR3 DNA that was read is TGTGCCAGCAGTATACAGGTACTTACCCACGCA.

With regard to this clone: Any gene name here is a mouse gene name. The read halts 4 residues ahead of the CDR3 end, with the missing end drawn from the germline J gene. V is TRBV1 and J is TRBJ2-4; 12 positions match TRBD2. Per germline, CDR1 NSQYPW and CDR2 LRSPGD (reference sequence). The CDR3 runs to 16 residues. CDR3: CTCSARLGGPENTLYF. Incomplete CDR3 DNA: TGCACCTGCAGTGCCCGACTGGGGGGGCCAGAAAAC.

This clone was found a few times. Genes and germline come from the mouse. Partial CDR3 DNA: TGTGCCAGCAGTGATGGGGGGACACCTAACTATGCT. Its protein product is CASSDGGTPNYA. The full CDR3 protein reads CASSDGGTPNYAEQFF. This sequence joins TRBV13-3 and TRBJ2-1; tentative D call: TRBD1 (6 bases). The read terminates 4 residues ahead of where the CDR3 ends, so the germline J gene completes it. Trimming pared 0 bases from V and 0 bases from J, leaving 10 bases between. Germline V CDR1 and CDR2: NNHDY, SYVADS. The CDR3 spans 16 residues.

To note about this clone: Genes here carry mouse names. The sequence runs out 4 residues before the end of the CDR3; the remainder is reconstructed from the germline J gene. This rearrangement joins TRBV24 to TRBJ1-2, with TRBD1 as a possible D gene (6 bases). The V gene's germline CDR1 is KGHTA and CDR2 FRNEEI. Trimming pared 2 bases from V and 0 bases from J, leaving 10 bases between. The CDR3 has 15 amino acids. The CDR3 protein is CASSLGQRANSDYTF. Partial CDR3 DNA: TGTGCCAGCAGTCTGGGACAGAGGGCAAACTCC.

In its sample, this clone was seen a few times. Gene names and germline refer to mouse. Read sequence stops 4 residues before the CDR3 end, and the germline J gene provides the missing end. The chain recombines TRBV13-3 with TRBJ2-4, with 8 positions matching TRBD1. Germline values: CDR1 NNHDY, CDR2 SYVADS. The V gene end was trimmed by 6 bases and the J gene end by 0 bases; junction bases not matched to a gene: 3. The CDR3 covers 14 residues. CDR3 amino acids: CASTTGGSQNTLYF. CDR3 DNA (partial): TGTGCCAGCACTACAGGGGGGAGTCAAAAC.

This clone was observed at least ten times. These gene names are mouse names. The chain's CDR3 is CTCSARGTGGAEQFF. Incomplete CDR3 DNA: TGCACCTGCAGTGCCAGGGGGACTGGGGGTGCT. V usage is TRBV1 and J usage is TRBJ2-1; TRBD2 matches 11 bases. The sequence runs out 4 residues before the end of the CDR3; the remainder is reconstructed from the germline J gene. Trimming took 3 bases from V and 6 from J; bases not matched to a gene: 4. The CDR3 loop spans 15 amino acids. The germline V gene has CDR1 NSQYPW and CDR2 LRSPGD (reference sequence).

Turning to this clone: Here the gene names and germline are mouse. The DNA ends 4 residues before the CDR3 does, and the rest of the CDR3 is filled in from the germline J gene. This chain connects TRBV13-3 to TRBJ1-4, with D unclear. Germline-derived CDR1 and CDR2 are NNHDY and SYVADS. Trimming removed 0 bases at V and 0 bases at J, with 9 bases between. The CDR3 is 16 residues long. The part of the CDR3 DNA that was read is TGTGCCAGCAGTGATGTCTTACAGATTTCCAACGAA. Encoded protein: CASSDVLQISNE. The whole CDR3 reads CASSDVLQISNERLFF.

This clone was counted only a few times. Genes here carry mouse names. CDR3 DNA, as far as it was read: TGCACCTGCAGTGCAGATGTGGGGGGGGTAAACACCGGG. Protein: CTCSADVGGVNTG. The whole CDR3 sequence reads CTCSADVGGVNTGQLYF. The rearrangement links TRBV1 to TRBJ2-2; 8 nucleotides align to TRBD2. The read stops 4 residues short of the end of the CDR3; the missing end is completed from the germline J gene. The CDR3 extends over 17 amino acids. V lost 0 bases, J lost 1 base, and 4 bases stayed unmatched. CDR1 is NSQYPW and CDR2 is LRSPGD in the germline V gene (reference sequence).

Only a few counts were recorded for this clone. Genes here carry mouse names. The read ends 4 residues early relative to the CDR3; the germline J gene fills the gap. The chain couples TRBV13-3 to TRBJ1-1; 8 nucleotides line up with TRBD1. Unmatched junction bases numbered 7, after V lost 1 base and J lost 2 bases. CDR1 and CDR2 from the germline V gene are NNHDY and SYVADS. The CDR3 is made up of 16 amino acids. The CDR3 loop is CASSDPARGRNTEVFF. CDR3 bases read: TGTGCCAGCAGTGATCCCGCCAGGGGGCGCAACACA.

As regards this clone: Mouse names are used for the genes. Sequencing ends 4 residues short of the CDR3 end; the germline J gene provides the rest. V and J are TRBV1 and TRBJ2-7; D might be TRBD1 (6 bases). V gave up 1 base and J gave up 1 base, with 11 bases separating them. The CDR3 runs to 15 residues. Germline V CDR1 and CDR2: NSQYPW, LRSPGD (reference sequence). The chain's CDR3 is CTCSAVGTKSYEQYF. Incomplete CDR3 DNA: TGCACCTGCAGTGCAGTTGGGACAAAATCCTAT. Complete variable domain (other parts from reference TRBV1 and TRBJ2-7): VTLLEQNPRWRLVPRGQAVNLRCILKNSQYPWMSWYQQDLQKQLQWLFTLRSPGDKEVKSLPGADYLATRVTDTELRLQVANMSQGRTLYCTCSAVGTKSYEQYFGPGTRLTVL.

To note about this clone: Germline and genes here are mouse. The CDR3 goes on 4 residues after the read ends, and that part is filled in from the germline J gene. The V call is TRBV19, the J call TRBJ2-1, with 12 bases identical to TRBD2. The CDR3 runs to 16 residues. Germline CDR1 is FNHDT and CDR2 is SITEND (reference sequence). With V trimmed by 5 bases and J by 2 bases, 5 bases remained unmatched. The CDR3: CASSRLGGLDYAEQFF. The sequenced part of the CDR3 DNA is TGTGCCAGCAGCCGACTGGGGGGGCTGGACTATGCT.

Remarks on this clone: The gene names here belong to mouse. The read terminates 4 residues before the CDR3 end, so the remaining end is supplied by the germline J gene. The chain is built from TRBV13-2 and TRBJ1-4; 10 nucleotides align to TRBD1. Per the germline V gene, CDR1 is NNHNN and CDR2 is SYGAGS (reference sequence). The CDR3 totals 15 residues. CDR3 bases read: TGTGCCAGCGGTGACCGGGACAGGGGTGGCGAA. Residues: CASGDRDRGGE. The full-length CDR3 reads as CASGDRDRGGERLFF.

Remarks on this clone: The listed TCRdb protein conflicts with the DNA translation at residue 11, and the protein shown is translated directly from the DNA. All gene names here are mouse names. The CDR3 end is not reached by the read, which stops 3 residues before it; the germline J gene fills it in. The V gene is TRBV5, the J gene TRBJ1-3, with 7 bases aligning to TRBD1. The germline V gene has CDR1 LGHNA and CDR2 YNLKQL (reference sequence). This CDR3 contains 14 residues. V dropped 4 bases and J dropped 2; count of bases not matched to a gene: 2. CDR3 residues: CASSPQGAGNTLYF. The CDR3 DNA, read in part, is TGTGCCAGCAGCCCCCAGGGGGCTGGAAATACG.

This clone was observed a handful of times. Each gene name is a mouse one. The observed sequence ends 4 residues before the CDR3 terminus, with the missing tail filled in from the germline J gene. The rearrangement links TRBV13-3 to TRBJ2-1; 7 nucleotides align to TRBD1. Looked up from germline, CDR1 is NNHDY and CDR2 is SYVADS. The CDR3 extends over 14 amino acids. V was clipped by 4 bases and J by 3 bases; unmatched bases: 4. CDR3: CASSWDRFYAEQFF. The DNA read from the CDR3 is TGTGCCAGCAGTTGGGACAGATTCTATGCT.

The sample holds many counts of this clone. Mouse gene names and germline throughout. The read comes to an end 4 residues before the CDR3 does, leaving the germline J gene to fill in the end. The chain carries TRBV13-3 and TRBJ2-4; 9 nucleotides line up with TRBD2. Looked up from germline, CDR1 is NNHDY and CDR2 is SYVADS. The V and J ends lost 1 base and 0 bases, in that order; junction bases with no gene match: 3. The CDR3 contains 16 residues. The CDR3 bases that were read are TGTGCCAGCAGTGATCGGCTGGGGGGGAGTCAAAAC. It specifies CASSDRLGGSQN. The complete CDR3 sequence is CASSDRLGGSQNTLYF.

At least ten counts were recorded for this clone. These gene names are mouse names. The read terminates 4 residues before the CDR3 end, so the remaining end is supplied by the germline J gene. The chain couples TRBV1 to TRBJ2-2, with a weak D call TRBD1 (6 bases). Germline V lookup: CDR1 NSQYPW, CDR2 LRSPGD (reference sequence). V shed 0 bases and J shed 0 bases, with 11 bases lying between them. The CDR3 sequence is 17 residues long. The CDR3: CTCSADLGQANTGQLYF. The DNA read from the CDR3 is TGCACCTGCAGTGCAGATCTGGGACAAGCAAACACCGGG.

As concerns this clone: The translated DNA and TCRdb's protein are not identical at residue 12; the protein here was translated from the DNA. Any gene name here is a mouse gene name. The sequence runs out 3 residues before the end of the CDR3; the remainder is reconstructed from the germline J gene. The chain is built from TRBV1 and TRBJ1-6; 7 nucleotides match TRBD1. TRBJ1-6 is assigned to the ORF class and has an uncertain function. Germline CDR1 reads NSQYPW; CDR2 reads LRSPGD (reference sequence). V lost 6 bases to trimming and J lost 3 bases; unmatched junction nucleotides: 5. CDR3 length: 15 amino acids. CDR3 region: CTCSPGGIYNSPLYF. The CDR3 bases that were read are TGCACCTGCAGCCCAGGGGGGATCTATAATTCGCCC.

Concerning this clone: Mouse gene names and germline throughout. The CDR3 end is not reached by the read, which stops 4 residues before it; the germline J gene fills it in. This rearrangement joins TRBV17 to TRBJ2-2; D is perhaps TRBD1 (5 bases). The germline gives CDR1 MNHDT, CDR2 YYDKIL. The CDR3 has 15 residues. Trimming cost V 5 bases and J 6 bases, with 16 bases left between them. CDR3 DNA, as far as it was read: TGTGCTAGCAGTCCGCAGGGAGGGGTGCCCGGG. Translated, it gives CASSPQGGVPG. The whole CDR3 protein reads CASSPQGGVPGQLYF.

Concerning this clone: The genes and germline here are from mouse. The missing CDR3 end, 4 residues past where the read stops, is filled in from the germline J gene. V gene TRBV13-3 combines with J gene TRBJ1-1; TRBD1 is a possible D gene (6 bases). V dropped 6 bases and J dropped 4 bases, with 16 bases sitting between them. This CDR3 is built from 14 residues. The germline CDR1 and CDR2 sequences are NNHDY and SYVADS. The CDR3: CASKTIRGATEVFF. The part of the CDR3 DNA that was read is TGTGCCAGCAAGACTATCAGGGGAGCCACA.

This clone was detected a few times. Gene and germline names: mouse. Coverage ceases 4 residues before the CDR3 finishes, and the germline J gene fills in the end. This chain links TRBV19 with TRBJ2-5; D call uncertain. From germline, CDR1 is FNHDT and CDR2 SITEND (reference sequence). The V and J ends lost 4 bases and 0 bases respectively, with 9 bases between them. CDR3 size: 14 residues. CDR3 DNA, as far as it was read: TGTGCCAGCAGTCGACAAAATAACCAAGAC. The encoded protein is CASSRQNNQD. The whole CDR3 reads CASSRQNNQDTQYF. Using reference TRBV19 and TRBJ2-5 for the parts outside the CDR3, the full variable domain is GGIITQTPKFLIGQEGQKLTLKCQQNFNHDTMYWYRQDSGKGLRLIYYSITENDLQKGDLSEGYDASREKKSSFSLTVTSAQKNEMAVFLCASSRQNNQDTQYFGPGTRLLVL.

This clone occurred many times. Each gene name is a mouse one. Read coverage stops 4 residues before the CDR3 terminus; the germline J gene supplies the remainder. The chain links TRBV13-3 to TRBJ2-1, with 7 bases lining up with TRBD2. CDR1 is NNHDY and CDR2 is SYVADS in the germline V gene. The V and J ends lost 0 bases and 4 bases, in that order; junction bases with no gene match: 4. The CDR3 length is 15 residues. CDR3 DNA, as far as it was read: TGTGCCAGCAGTGATGCACGGGGGGGATATGCT. Encoded protein: CASSDARGGYA. The whole CDR3 reads CASSDARGGYAEQFF.

To note about this clone: The gene names given are mouse names. The read ends 4 residues shy of where the CDR3 ends; the end is completed using the germline J gene. The chain links TRBV29 to TRBJ2-3; D may be TRBD2 (6 bases). V lost 2 bases and J lost 0, with 9 bases in between. Germline V lookup: CDR1 MSHET, CDR2 SYDVDS. This CDR3 has 15 amino acids. CDR3 DNA, as far as it was read: TGTGCTAGCAGTTTAGGGGGGTCTAGTGCAGAA. Translated, it gives CASSLGGSSAE. In full, the CDR3 reads CASSLGGSSAETLYF.

This clone was detected many times. Translating the DNA gives a protein that differs from the TCRdb entry at residue 13; the protein shown here is that DNA translation. The listed genes are named as in mouse. From the germline J gene comes the end of the CDR3, since the read stops 3 residues before it. This rearrangement joins TRBV13-3 to TRBJ1-6, with 10 bases that match TRBD1. TRBJ1-6 is labeled an ORF, and its function is uncertain. CDR3 length: 16 amino acids. The V gene end was trimmed by 5 bases and the J gene end by 2 bases; junction bases not matched to a gene: 4. Germline V gives CDR1 NNHDY, CDR2 SYVADS. CDR3 sequence reads: CASSGDRGPYNSPLYF. CDR3 DNA, as far as it was read: TGTGCCAGCAGCGGTGACAGGGGGCCCTATAATTCGCCC.

This clone was seen many times. Germline and genes: mouse. From the germline J gene comes the end of the CDR3, since the read stops 4 residues before it. This rearrangement joins TRBV13-2 to TRBJ2-1; 12 bases are a match to TRBD2. Germline lookup yields CDR1 NNHNN and CDR2 SYGAGS (reference sequence). Germline trimming cut 0 bases from V and 1 base from J; bases unmatched to any gene: 2. The CDR3 consists of 17 residues. The CDR3 DNA, read in part, is TGTGCCAGCGGTGATGCAGGGACTGGGGGGAACTATGCT. It yields the protein CASGDAGTGGNYA. The entire CDR3 protein is CASGDAGTGGNYAEQFF.

This clone was counted ten times or more. Gene and germline names: mouse. Read coverage stops 4 residues before the CDR3 terminus; the germline J gene supplies the remainder. The chain uses TRBV13-3 and TRBJ2-7; no reliable D call. Per the germline V gene, CDR1 is NNHDY and CDR2 is SYVADS. Trimming left V 0 bases short and J 3 bases short, with 7 bases between. The CDR3 runs to 13 residues. The CDR3 sequence: CASSDAADYEQYF. The part of the CDR3 DNA that was read is TGTGCCAGCAGTGATGCCGCAGACTAT.

At least ten counts were recorded for this clone. All gene names here are mouse names. The observed sequence ends 4 residues before the CDR3 terminus, with the missing tail filled in from the germline J gene. The chain carries TRBV13-3 and TRBJ2-3; tentatively, D is TRBD1 (5 bases). This CDR3 is 11 amino acids long. CDR1 and CDR2 from the germline V gene are NNHDY and SYVADS. The CDR3 protein is CASTGQETLYF. Partial CDR3 DNA: TGTGCCAGCACCGGACAAGAA.

To note about this clone: Genes and germline come from the mouse. This chain's CDR3 is CASGGTGAETLYF. The covered CDR3 bases are TGTGCCAGCGGTGGGACAGGGGCAGAA. The V gene is TRBV13-2, the J gene TRBJ2-3; 8 bases align to TRBD1. The read is 4 residues too short to cover the CDR3 end, so that end is filled in from the germline J gene. This CDR3 contains 13 residues. Germline trimming cut 3 bases from V and 3 bases from J; bases unmatched to any gene: 0. The germline gives CDR1 NNHNN, CDR2 SYGAGS (reference sequence).

A word on this clone: The listed genes are named as in mouse. The read halts 4 residues ahead of the CDR3 end, with the missing end drawn from the germline J gene. The V call is TRBV13-1, the J call TRBJ2-1; TRBD2 might be the D (5 bases). CDR1 is NSHNY, CDR2 SYGAGN, per germline. Trimming left V 3 bases short and J 0 bases short, with 13 bases between. There are 16 residues in the CDR3. The covered CDR3 bases are TGTGCCAGCAGTGTCCTTCTGGGCGATAACTATGCT. Translating it yields CASSVLLGDNYA. The CDR3 as a whole reads CASSVLLGDNYAEQFF.